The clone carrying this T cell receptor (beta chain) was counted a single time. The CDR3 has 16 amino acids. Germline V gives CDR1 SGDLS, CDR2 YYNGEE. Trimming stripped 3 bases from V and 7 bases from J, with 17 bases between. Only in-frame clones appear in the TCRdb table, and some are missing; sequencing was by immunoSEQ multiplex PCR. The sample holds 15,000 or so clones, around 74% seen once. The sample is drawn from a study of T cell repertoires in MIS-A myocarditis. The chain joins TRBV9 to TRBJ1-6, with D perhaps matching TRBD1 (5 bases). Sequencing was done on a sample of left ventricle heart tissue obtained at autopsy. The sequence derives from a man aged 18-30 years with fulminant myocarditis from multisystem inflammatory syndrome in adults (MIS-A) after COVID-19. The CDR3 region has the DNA TGTGCCAGCAGCGAGATACCGAGGGGTGGCAATTCACCCCTCCACTTT. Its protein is CASSEIPRGGNSPLHF.